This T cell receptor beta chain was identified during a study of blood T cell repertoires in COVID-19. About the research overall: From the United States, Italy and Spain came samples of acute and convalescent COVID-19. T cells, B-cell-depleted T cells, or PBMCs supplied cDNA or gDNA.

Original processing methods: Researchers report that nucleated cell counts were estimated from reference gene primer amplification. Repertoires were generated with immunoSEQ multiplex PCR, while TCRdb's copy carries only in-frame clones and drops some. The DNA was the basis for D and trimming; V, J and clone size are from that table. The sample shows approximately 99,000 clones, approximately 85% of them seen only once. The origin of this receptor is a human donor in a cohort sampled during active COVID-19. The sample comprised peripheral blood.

The CDR3 reads CASSVSRGDTQYF. The CDR3 region has the DNA TGTGCCAGCAGTGTATCCCGAGGGGATACGCAGTATTTT. The rearrangement links TRBV2 to TRBJ2-3, with D perhaps TRBD2 (5 bases). Germline CDR1 SNHLY, CDR2 FYNNEI. V lost 4 bases and J 6 bases, leaving 11 bases between the germline ends. This CDR3 comprises 13 residues.